The source of this TCR beta chain is a study of OX40 agonist ivuxolimab in advanced cancers. The wider study: The patients received agonistic anti-OX40 (CD134) antibody ivuxolimab. Patients were roughly 83% male with ages about 23 to 80, mean 60.

Concerning this clone: Its antigen is still unknown.

Only in-frame clones appear in the TCRdb table, and some are missing; sequencing was by immunoSEQ multiplex PCR. Among about 82,000 clones, just over 85% were seen once, and the ten largest hold approximately 1.9%. V dropped 6 bases and J dropped 6; count of bases not matched to a gene: 11. The CDR3 runs to 15 residues. Germline V lookup: CDR1 LNHDA, CDR2 SQIVND (reference sequence). Study-level points and caveats: Blood T cells, both CD4+ and CD8+, expanded clonally by week 6 at 0.1 to 3.0 mg/kg. Normalized T-cell clonal expansion was also low in some nonresponders.

The clonotype originates from an adult with an advanced solid tumor such as melanoma, head and neck, liver or kidney cancer. The sequenced sample was CD4+ or CD8+ T cells sorted from blood, obtained in a trial of the OX40 agonist ivuxolimab. The chain uses TRBV19 and TRBJ1-1, with 9 bases that match TRBD1. The CDR3 sequence is CASRIHETGGPEAFF. The CDR3 DNA sequence: TGTGCCAGTAGGATCCATGAGACAGGGGGTCCTGAAGCTTTCTTT.